The sequence of this T cell receptor beta chain was determined in a study of OX40 agonist ivuxolimab in advanced cancers. Across the study: An agonistic anti-OX40 (CD134) antibody, ivuxolimab, was used to treat the patients. The study's findings and limits: It was also the case that some nonresponders had low normalized T-cell clonal expansion.

No patient had autoimmune disease or received systemic immunosuppression. Peripheral blood came from all dose cohorts at three timepoints. The data were produced by immunoSEQ multiplex PCR, yet TCRdb's version contains in-frame clones alone and is incomplete. The table includes under 20,000 clones, 83% detected once. There are 16 residues in the CDR3. Germline-derived CDR1 and CDR2 are SGHVS and FQNEAQ. V lost 3 bases and J lost 0, with 12 bases in between. Of note for this clone: What it recognizes is unknown.

The sequence was obtained from an adult with an advanced solid tumor such as melanoma, head and neck, liver or kidney cancer. This specimen was CD4+ or CD8+ T cells sorted from blood, taken in a trial of the OX40 agonist ivuxolimab. The chain recombines TRBV7-8 with TRBJ1-5; D gene unclear. DNA of the CDR3: TGTGCCAGCAGCTTCTCGGACCGATATAGCAATCAGCCCCAGCATTTT. Amino acids: CASSFSDRYSNQPQHF.